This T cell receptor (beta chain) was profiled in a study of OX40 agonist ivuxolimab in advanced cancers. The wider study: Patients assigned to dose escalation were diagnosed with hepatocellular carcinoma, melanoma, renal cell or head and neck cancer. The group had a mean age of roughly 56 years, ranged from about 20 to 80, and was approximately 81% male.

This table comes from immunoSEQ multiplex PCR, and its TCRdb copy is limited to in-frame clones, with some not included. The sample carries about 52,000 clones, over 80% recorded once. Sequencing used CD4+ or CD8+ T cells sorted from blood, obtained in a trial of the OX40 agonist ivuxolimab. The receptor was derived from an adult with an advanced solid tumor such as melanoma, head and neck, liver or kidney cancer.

CDR3 nucleotide sequence: TGTGCCAGCGGCTGGGGGACGAGTACCGGGGAGCTGTTTTTT. Protein product: CASGWGTSTGELFF. The V gene is TRBV28, the J gene TRBJ2-2, with D perhaps TRBD1 or TRBD2 (5 bases each). CDR1 and CDR2 (germline): MDHEN, SYDVKM. The V end lost 8 bases, the J end lost 5 bases, and 15 bases lay between the germline ends. The CDR3 is 14 residues long.